This T cell receptor (beta chain) was observed in a study of patients and donors after allogeneic stem cell transplantation. From germline, CDR1 is MNHEY and CDR2 SVGAGI. V lost 6 bases, J lost 1 base, and 6 bases stayed unmatched. This CDR3 has 15 residues. TCRdb fed the RT-PCR reads into MiXCR, producing one record per CDR3 protein. This sample yields about 90,000 distinct CDR3 sequences, of which around 46% are seen a single time; about 64% belongs to the top ten. This chain connects TRBV6-5 to TRBJ1-1; TRBD1 matches 9 bases. Sequenced sample: blood, either unsorted or a sorted T cell fraction (not recorded which). The receptor was derived from a human donor who was either an allogeneic HSCT recipient or a stem cell or donor lymphocyte infusion donor (not recorded which). It is not recorded whose cells these are; they may come from a transplant donor. In nucleotides, the CDR3 is TGTGCCAGCAGCCGAAAGGGACAGGGGAACACTGAAGCTTTCTTT. This sequence encodes CASSRKGQGNTEAFF.